These T cell receptor beta chains were read from a single sample in a study of control samples from healthy donors and cancer patients. Profiled with immunoSEQ multiplex PCR; TCRdb holds only in-frame clones, not every one. This sample's clone table lists about 190,000 clones. The sequencing sample was made of blood. These receptors were collected from a woman in her thirties in good health. CDR3s include the opening cysteine and the closing phenylalanine or tryptophan. A D gene is named only where the DNA matches it firmly.

TRBJ1-5 TRBD1 TRBV10-1 CASSGTGYQPQHF TGCGCCAGCAGTGGGACAGGGTATCAGCCCCAGCATTTT
TRBJ1-5 NA TRBV19 CASRTGIYGNQPQHF TGTGCCAGTAGAACGGGAATCTATGGCAATCAGCCCCAGCATTTT
TRBJ2-1 NA TRBV4-1 CASSQGRLGVIAQGQFF TGCGCCAGCAGCCAAGGCCGACTCGGAGTGATAGCTCAAGGGCAGTTCTTC
TRBJ2-4 NA TRBV4-2 CASSQGGGGGPKNIQYF TGTGCCAGCAGCCAAGGGGGCGGGGGCGGTCCCAAAAACATTCAGTACTTC
TRBJ2-7 TRBD1 TRBV5-4 CASSPTGDPYEQYF TGTGCCAGCAGCCCGACAGGGGACCCCTACGAGCAGTACTTC
TRBJ1-1 TRBD1 TRBV10-3 CAIRRTGDTEAFF TGTGCCATCCGAAGGACAGGTGACACTGAAGCTTTCTTT
TRBJ1-2 TRBD1 TRBV7-9 CASSSYTGTAGNYGYTF TGTGCCAGCAGCTCGTACACCGGGACAGCCGGAAACTATGGCTACACCTTC
TRBJ1-1 NA TRBV28 CASSLYPGATEAFF TGTGCCAGCAGTCTCTACCCGGGGGCAACTGAAGCTTTCTTT
TRBJ1-2 TRBD1 TRBV2 CASRFPGGGGYGYTF TGTGCCAGCAGGTTCCCAGGGGGCGGGGGCTATGGCTACACCTTC
TRBJ1-5 NA TRBV19 CASTRTGFGNQPQHF TGTGCCAGTACCCGCACAGGGTTCGGCAATCAGCCCCAGCATTTT
TRBJ2-7 NA TRBV4-1 CASSQEGQYEQYF TGCGCCAGCAGCCAGGAGGGACAGTACGAGCAGTACTTC
TRBJ2-1 NA TRBV3-1/TRBV3-2 CASSHAYNEQFF TGTGCCAGCAGCCACGCTTACAATGAGCAGTTCTTC
TRBJ1-1 TRBD1 TRBV7-2 CASSRGQPIMNTEAFF TGTGCCAGCAGCCGGGGACAGCCGATTATGAACACTGAAGCTTTCTTT
TRBJ1-1 NA TRBV5-1 CASSLVAGAEAFF TGCGCCAGCAGCTTGGTGGCAGGGGCTGAAGCTTTCTTT
TRBJ2-7 NA TRBV6-5 CASSLDTTYEQYF TGTGCCAGCAGTTTAGACACCACCTACGAGCAGTACTTC
TRBJ2-5 TRBD2 TRBV5-6 CASSLGGLAGGRSGETQYF TGTGCCAGCAGCTTGGGAGGACTAGCGGGGGGCCGGTCAGGCGAGACCCAGTACTTC
TRBJ1-1 NA TRBV11-2 CASSLDRNAEAFF TGTGCCAGCAGCTTAGATCGGAACGCTGAAGCTTTCTTT
TRBJ2-6 NA TRBV4-2 CASSQEGKTSSGANVLTF TGTGCCAGCAGCCAAGAAGGAAAAACCTCCTCTGGGGCCAACGTCCTGACTTTC
TRBJ1-3 TRBD1 TRBV29-1 CSVLGTGRETGNTIYF TGCAGCGTTTTAGGGACAGGGAGAGAAACTGGAAACACCATATATTTT
TRBJ1-5 NA TRBV10-2 CASKSKGTQPQHF TGCGCCAGCAAGAGTAAGGGCACTCAGCCCCAGCATTTT
TRBJ2-3 NA TRBV29-1 CSVNGESSTDTQYF TGCAGCGTTAACGGGGAATCTAGCACAGATACGCAGTATTTT
TRBJ2-5 NA TRBV6-2/TRBV6-3 CASSYSLIGSGTQYF TGTGCCAGCAGTTACTCGTTGATAGGTTCGGGGACCCAGTACTTC
TRBJ2-7 TRBD1 TRBV2 CASSRDRGLYEQYF TGTGCCAGCAGCCGAGACAGGGGCCTATACGAGCAGTACTTC
TRBJ1-6 TRBD1 TRBV2 CASSVTGEDSPLHF TGTGCCAGCAGCGTAACAGGGGAGGACTCACCCCTCCACTTT
TRBJ2-5 TRBD2 TRBV7-9 CASSPLLAGEETQYF TGTGCCAGCAGCCCCCTACTAGCGGGGGAAGAGACCCAGTACTTC
TRBJ1-1 NA TRBV2 CASLQDLNTEAFF TGTGCCAGTTTACAGGACCTGAACACTGAAGCTTTCTTT
TRBJ1-5 NA TRBV24-1 CATSGSGGLGNQPQHF TGTGCCACCAGTGGTTCGGGGGGATTGGGCAATCAGCCCCAGCATTTT
TRBJ2-4 NA TRBV6-2/TRBV6-3 CASSYFDIQYF TGTGCCAGCAGTTACTTTGACATTCAGTACTTC
TRBJ2-1 TRBD2 TRBV19 CASSISGGRNEQFF TGTGCCAGTAGTATTAGCGGGGGGCGCAATGAGCAGTTCTTC
TRBJ2-7 NA TRBV13 CASSLGSYEQYF TGTGCCAGCAGCTTAGGTTCCTACGAGCAGTACTTC